This TCR beta chain is drawn from a study of shared clonotypes between healthy human individuals. The CDR3 runs to 15 residues. The germline gives CDR1 MNHEY, CDR2 SMNVEV (reference sequence). Trimming cost V 2 bases and J 2 bases; bases outside gene matches: 3. CD45RO-negative, CCR7-selected cells formed the naive CD8 fraction, which excluded terminally differentiated effector memory CD45RA+ cells. On this clone itself: This specimen includes other DNA sequences encoding the same CDR3.

Clones were sequenced by immunoSEQ multiplex PCR, and TCRdb holds only the in-frame ones, with some missing. This sample yields 2 million to 2.5 million clones, of which approximately 94% are seen a single time; around 1.1% belongs to the top ten. This rearrangement joins TRBV27 to TRBJ2-7; TRBD2 matches at 10 bases. The TCR was taken from a man younger than 35 in good health. The sequencing sample was made of naive CD8+ T cells sorted from blood. The CDR3 region has the DNA TGTGCCAGCAGTTTAGGCCTAGCGGGGGCCTACGAGCAGTACTTC. It translates to CASSLGLAGAYEQYF.